A selection of T cell receptor beta chains follows, all from one sample in a study of regulatory T cells in long-lasting Graves disease. MiXCR was run by TCRdb on the multiplex PCR reads, yielding one entry per CDR3 protein. The table lists approximately 400,000 distinct CDR3 sequences, about 15% of them singletons. These data were also filed under a second study, of T cells in Graves' hyperthyroidism and ophthalmopathy.

Here the sequenced sample was peripheral blood mononuclear cells (PBMCs), taken at new diagnosis, from a patient treated with antithyroid drugs. The source of these receptors is a woman under 40 with Graves disease. Each CDR3 is given without its conserved first and last residue.

v_gene,len,CDR3aa
TRBV9,13,ASSQSGGGTDTQY
TRBV12-3/TRBV12-4,12,ASGALAAKNIQY
TRBV20-1,13,SASGGGRVSGELF
TRBV5-6,11,ASSVGGDDEAF
TRBV30,12,AWRKQRMNTEAF
TRBV6-9,13,ASSYGGTSNYEQY
TRBV20-1,14,SAPTSIIPSYNEQF
TRBV5-1,14,ASSLTGTPSGEGYT
TRBV5-1,14,ASSSGGLTRSYGYT
TRBV4-1,15,ASSQDPNSAEGNEQY
TRBV7-2,12,ASSTRTSPDEQF
TRBV11-2,12,ASSRPDLPYEQY
TRBV29-1,13,SVGSLAGGTGELF
TRBV3-1,14,ASSQSTGALGYEQY
TRBV11-3,13,ASSLVGTGPYGYT
TRBV4-1,13,ASRPLGTANTEAF
TRBV29-1,10,SVAGGGETQY
TRBV5-1,13,ASKMLAGNYNGQF
TRBV19,11,ASRDRDFLEQY
TRBV6-1,12,ASSRDTRPDTQY
TRBV7-8,13,ASSFSSGYTDTQY
TRBV30,12,AWSGAAGRNEQF
TRBV4-2,14,ASSQDKASGTYEQY